This is a list of T cell receptor beta chains from one sample in a study of blood T cell repertoires in COVID-19. Profiled with immunoSEQ multiplex PCR; TCRdb holds only in-frame clones, not every one. The table has 80,000 to 95,000 clones, around 85% seen once. Sequencing input: peripheral blood. These receptors were taken from a man at least 80 years old with active or convalescent COVID-19. The CDR3 runs from the conserved cysteine through the conserved F or W. Each record gives: clone size, V gene, CDR3 length, CDR3 protein. The size of a clone is reported for some rows only, either as once, few or many, or as a class for expanded clones.

size: .; V: TRBV20-1; length: 15; CDR3: CSASAGGGVYNEQFF
size: .; V: TRBV6-5; length: 15; CDR3: CASSYSKGGNQPQHF
size: .; V: TRBV28; length: 15; CDR3: CASSLRGEPVETQYF
size: .; V: TRBV4-1; length: 15; CDR3: CASSQRYPNTGELFF
size: .; V: TRBV11-2; length: 13; CDR3: CASSPDRDTEAFF
size: few; V: TRBV5-1; length: 13; CDR3: CASSSGGRETQYF
size: .; V: TRBV2; length: 14; CDR3: CASGGLAGINEQFF
size: once; V: TRBV28; length: 14; CDR3: CASRRSRDTYGYTF
size: .; V: TRBV5-5; length: 18; CDR3: CASTLRQGAFYQTGELFF
size: .; V: TRBV2; length: 15; CDR3: CASIRFGDRNTEAFF
size: .; V: TRBV11-2; length: 15; CDR3: CASSSRAGQTYGYTF
size: .; V: TRBV5-6; length: 16; CDR3: CASSYRRGGGNQPQHF
size: .; V: TRBV5-4; length: 13; CDR3: CASSLAQGYEQYF
size: .; V: TRBV18; length: 13; CDR3: CASSDRENTEAFF
size: .; V: TRBV4-2; length: 15; CDR3: CASSQTGQGNYEQYF
size: .; V: TRBV4-3; length: 13; CDR3: CASSNRDRGGYTF
size: .; V: TRBV19; length: 15; CDR3: CASSPLTGYNQPQHF
size: .; V: TRBV11-3; length: 14; CDR3: CASSGNRVGHEQFF
size: .; V: TRBV7-8; length: 15; CDR3: CASSFRTGRATEAFF
size: .; V: TRBV18; length: 15; CDR3: CASSPPSGGANEQFF
size: .; V: TRBV25-1; length: 14; CDR3: CASSDHSSGSRAFF
size: .; V: TRBV6-5; length: 14; CDR3: CASSSFLGPYEQYF
size: .; V: TRBV4-1; length: 16; CDR3: CASSQGSAGGLNEQFF
size: once; V: TRBV9; length: 15; CDR3: CASSFDREVRNEQFF
size: .; V: TRBV3-1/TRBV3-2; length: 18; CDR3: CASSRQGKGSSYNSPLHF
size: .; V: TRBV5-1; length: 21; CDR3: CASRRGIDSGGQRISTDTQYF
size: .; V: TRBV5-4; length: 15; CDR3: CASSLVPGGAETQYF
size: few; V: TRBV18; length: 17; CDR3: CASSPLPPSGGVYEQYF
size: .; V: TRBV24-1; length: 14; CDR3: CATSERAGSGTQYF
size: .; V: TRBV11-3; length: 16; CDR3: CASSMQTGAYNTEAFF
size: .; V: TRBV6-4; length: 16; CDR3: CASSEDLGAANEKLFF
size: once; V: TRBV3-1/TRBV3-2; length: 11; CDR3: CASAGGREQYF
size: .; V: TRBV7-2; length: 15; CDR3: CASNFAGGANTEAFF
size: .; V: TRBV27; length: 13; CDR3: CASGLASRNEQFF
size: few; V: TRBV27; length: 13; CDR3: CASSLQGTSRAFF
size: .; V: TRBV28; length: 14; CDR3: CASSGTGGVDTQYF
size: .; V: TRBV6-5; length: 15; CDR3: CASSPDLGTAYGYTF
size: .; V: TRBV7-8; length: 14; CDR3: CASLEGTASYEQYF
size: .; V: TRBV6-1; length: 19; CDR3: CASSEAWTGGLGSYNEQFF
size: .; V: TRBV29-1; length: 11; CDR3: CSGDRVDEQFF
size: .; V: TRBV7-9; length: 13; CDR3: CASSLQGGQPQHF
size: .; V: TRBV6-2/TRBV6-3; length: 15; CDR3: CASSFDRYNTGELFF